This T cell receptor (beta chain) is drawn from a study of blood T cell repertoires in COVID-19. About the research overall: Samples of COVID-19 (acute and convalescent) were obtained from the United States, Italy and Spain. Sources were T cells, B-cell-depleted T cells, or PBMCs; the material itself was cDNA or gDNA.

The CDR3 contains 13 residues. V dropped 4 bases and J dropped 0 bases, with 7 bases sitting between them. Germline V gene sequence: CDR1 SGHKS, CDR2 YYEKEE (reference sequence). The authors' processing: The authors estimated nucleated cell counts from reference gene primer amplification. Method: immunoSEQ multiplex PCR; TCRdb's copy keeps in-frame clones and lacks some. V and J calls and clone size are those listed in that table; D and trimming were worked out from the DNA. The sample has about 190,000 clones; just under 85% are singletons. What was sequenced was peripheral blood. The rearrangement links TRBV5-5 to TRBJ2-5; D is uncertain. The receptor was derived from a woman between 65 and 79 years old with active or convalescent COVID-19. This chain's CDR3 is CASSPPYQETQYF. DNA for the CDR3: TGTGCCAGCAGCCCTCCGTACCAAGAGACCCAGTACTTC.